These 12 T cell receptor beta chains share one sample of origin, sequenced in a study of blood T cells in healthy people across ages (dated by TCRdb to about 2015). The library was made by 5' RACE. The data were produced on an Illumina HiSeq 2500. A second PCR of about 7 to 12 cycles was run with a J-beta primer mix and a sample-barcoded 5' primer. In-frame beta chains were kept once TCRdb had trimmed the public reads at Q25 with fastp and called clones with MiXCR. A single entry per CDR3 protein holds the most common genes and DNA from its merged rows. This sample holds some 940,000 distinct CDR3 sequences; about 29% were observed only once. 10% of the sample is taken by the ten largest. This sample also belongs to another study, concerning T cells of mothers and their children.

The sample comprised blood. The receptors here all came from a woman aged 40 to 50 in good health.

The rearrangement uses TRBV29-1 and TRBJ2-1; D is ambiguous. Germline V gene data show CDR1 as SQVTM and CDR2 as ANQGSEA. The CDR3 is made up of 12 amino acids. Trimming took 3 bases from V and 6 from J, leaving 9 bases between them. Written as DNA, the CDR3 is TGCAGCGTTGACCCTACCCCCAATGAGCAGTTCTTC. Protein product: CSVDPTPNEQFF.

This clonotype was counted ten times or more. The chain couples TRBV7-2 to TRBJ2-7; TRBD2 matches 10 bases. Germline loops: CDR1 SGHTA, CDR2 FQGNSA. J was trimmed by 2 bases and V by 4 bases; bases with no gene match: 5. CDR3 size: 15 residues. The CDR3 DNA is TGTGCCAGCAGCTCCACTAGCGGGGCAACCTACGAGCAGTACTTC. Translation gives CASSSTSGATYEQYF.

The V gene is TRBV2, the J gene TRBJ2-3, with D perhaps TRBD1 (6 bases). The V end was cut by 10 bases, the J end by 2 bases, with 13 bases between. This CDR3 is built from 13 residues. CDR1 SNHLY and CDR2 FYNNEI come from the germline V gene. CDR3 loop: CANKDSYTDTQYF. CDR3 nucleotides: TGTGCCAACAAGGACAGTTACACAGATACGCAGTATTTT.

The CDR3 loop is CAWALTTEAFF. CDR3 bases: TGTGCCTGGGCCCTGACCACTGAAGCTTTCTTT. The chain recombines TRBV30 with TRBJ1-1, with unresolved D. The CDR3 is made up of 11 amino acids. Trimming removed 5 bases from V and 4 bases from J, with 8 bases in between. The germline V gene has CDR1 GTSNPN and CDR2 SVGIG (reference sequence).

This clonotype occurred once. A much larger clone lies one base from this, so it may be a read error. The chain links TRBV9 to TRBJ2-1, with D perhaps given as TRBD1 or TRBD2 (5 bases each). Per germline, CDR1 SGDLS and CDR2 YYNGEE. This CDR3 is built from 16 residues. Trimming pared 3 bases from V and 13 bases from J, leaving 26 bases between. The CDR3 here is CASSAGGTTAQETQFF. The CDR3 coding sequence is TGTGCCAGCAGCGCTGGGGGAACGACAGCCCAGGAGACCCAGTTCTTC.

This clonotype was counted many times. The rearrangement links TRBV7-9 to TRBJ2-3; 10 nucleotides line up with TRBD1. Germline-derived CDR1 and CDR2 are SEHNR and FQNEAQ (reference sequence). J was trimmed by 4 bases and V by 6 bases; bases with no gene match: 16. CDR3 length: 18 residues. Written as DNA, the CDR3 is TGTGCCAGCAGTTTCCCGGGACAGGGGATAATTGGAGCAGATACGCAGTATTTT. Residues: CASSFPGQGIIGADTQYF.

This clonotype was seen many times. The chain combines TRBV5-6 with TRBJ2-7, with D possibly TRBD2 on 6 matching bases. The germline CDR1 and CDR2 sequences are SGHDT and YYEEEE. Trimming left V 6 bases short and J 6 bases short, with 16 bases between. The length of the CDR3 is 13 residues. CDR3 coding DNA: TGTGCCAGCACCTCGGGGGTGTTGGCCGAGCAGTACTTC. Translated: CASTSGVLAEQYF.

Many counts were recorded for this clonotype. The chain uses TRBV28 and TRBJ2-1, with D unresolved. V was clipped by 3 bases and J by 7 bases, with 4 bases between them. Germline V lookup: CDR1 MDHEN, CDR2 SYDVKM. This CDR3 is 11 amino acids long. The CDR3 nucleotides read TGTGCCAGCAGTTTTAAGAATGAGCAGTTCTTC. Translated: CASSFKNEQFF.

V is TRBV20-1 and J is TRBJ2-7; D possibly corresponds to TRBD2 (6 bases). From germline, CDR1 is DFQATT and CDR2 SNEGSKA (reference sequence). The V end lost 6 bases, the J end lost 2 bases, and 20 bases lay between the germline ends. CDR3 length equals 15 residues. In DNA form, the CDR3 reads TGCAGTGCCGTGGGCATCGCGGGGTCTGCCTACGAGCAGTACTTC. Translation gives CSAVGIAGSAYEQYF.

The table lists this clonotype with many counts. One end of the junction does not line up with germline, which may come from a read error. The chain links TRBV7-2 to TRBJ2-5; tentatively, D is TRBD1 (7 bases). Germline CDR1 is SGHTA and CDR2 is FQGNSA. The CDR3 length is 14 residues. The CDR3 DNA is TGTGCCAGCAGTTTAGGAGGGGGCGGGGAGACCCAGTACTTC. It translates to CASSLGGGGETQYF. Filled out from reference TRBV7-2 and TRBJ2-5, the complete variable domain reads GAGVSQSPSNKVTEKGKDVELRCDPISGHTALYWYRQSLGQGLEFLIYFQGNSAPDKSGLPSDRFSAERTGGSVSTLTIQRTQQEDSAVYLCASSLGGGGETQYFGPGTRLLVL.

This clonotype has only a few counts. The chain employs TRBV6-1 and TRBJ1-6, with TRBD1 matching 7 bases. The CDR3 has 17 amino acids. From germline, CDR1 is MNHNS and CDR2 SASEGT. The ends lost 7 bases at V and 0 bases at J; junction bases unmatched: 9. The CDR3 protein is CASILQGTSSYNSPLHF. The CDR3, as DNA: TGTGCCAGCATACTACAGGGGACGAGCTCCTATAATTCACCCCTCCACTTT.

This clonotype has just a few counts. V gene TRBV20-1 combines with J gene TRBJ2-3; no definite D call. The V end lost 2 bases, the J end lost 1 base, and 16 bases lay between the germline ends. From germline, CDR1 is DFQATT and CDR2 SNEGSKA (reference sequence). The CDR3 is made up of 16 amino acids. CDR3 bases: TGCAGTGCTAGAAGTGGTGCTTTTACGGGCACAGATACGCAGTATTTT. Translating it yields CSARSGAFTGTDTQYF.